This T cell receptor (beta chain) was obtained from a study of cytomegalovirus exposure and HLA in healthy donors. The PCR employed 60 Vbeta primers together with 13 Jbeta primers. Measured with immunoSEQ multiplex PCR; TCRdb has only the in-frame clones, and not every one. Of 180,000 or so clones listed, approximately 80% were seen once; the top ten hold under 5%. The CDR3 has 15 amino acids. Germline assignment: CDR1 SGHDT and CDR2 YYEEEE. V lost 0 bases and J lost 4, with 13 bases in between. This clonotype was sampled from a woman between 50 and 59 years old in good health and CMV-seropositive. What was sequenced was PBMCs. The chain uses TRBV5-6 and TRBJ1-2, with unresolved D. CDR3 in amino acids: CASSLAGKRGYGYTF. CDR3 DNA sequence: TGTGCCAGCAGCTTGGCCGGGAAGCGGGGCTATGGCTACACCTTC.